These 29 T cell receptor beta chains originate from one sample sequenced in a study of vaccination and CD4 T cells after COVID-19. These TCRs are of unknown antigen specificity. The Oncomine TCR Beta short-read assay sequenced DNA from cultured CD4+ T cells. MiXCR was run by TCRdb on the PCR reads, yielding one entry per CDR3 protein. The sample records about 20,000 distinct CDR3 sequences, 45% to 50% being singletons. Treatment described: roughly 11-day PBMC culture with coronavirus spike peptide pools or control peptides (ViraFEST assay). The sequenced sample was CD4+ T cells from blood, cultured in vitro, obtained before SARS-CoV-2 vaccination. Every receptor here comes from a human donor who had recovered from COVID-19.

The rearrangement links TRBV5-1 to TRBJ2-5, with 9 bases lining up with TRBD2. Trimming at V came to 8 bases and at J to 2 bases, leaving 13 bases not matched to a gene. The CDR3 contains 16 residues. Germline values: CDR1 SGHRS, CDR2 YFSETQ. CDR3 sequence (DNA): TGCGCCAGTACGTGGCGGGGGGGTCGGGGGCAAGAGACCCAGTACTTC. Encoded protein: CASTWRGGRGQETQYF.

This clonotype turned up a few times. The chain recombines TRBV20-1 with TRBJ2-7, with 7 bases identical to TRBD2. V gave up 0 bases and J gave up 2 bases; unmatched junction bases: 7. The CDR3 consists of 15 residues. The germline V gene has CDR1 DFQATT and CDR2 SNEGSKA (reference sequence). Here the CDR3 reads CSARDPASGPYEQYF. CDR3 nucleotide sequence: TGCAGTGCTAGAGATCCGGCTAGCGGCCCCTACGAGCAGTACTTC.

This clonotype has a single count. The chain carries TRBV24-1 and TRBJ2-7; a possible D gene is TRBD2 (6 bases). CDR1 and CDR2 (germline): KGHDR, SFDVKD. The V and J ends lost 6 bases and 4 bases respectively, with 6 bases between them. The length of the CDR3 is 11 residues. CDR3 region: CATSSGYEQYF. CDR3 DNA: TGTGCCACCAGTAGCGGGTACGAGCAGTACTTC.

The chain couples TRBV7-2 to TRBJ1-1; D not certain. Germline V gene lookup returns CDR1 SGHTA and CDR2 FQGNSA. The CDR3 has 13 residues. Trimming pared 1 base from V and 10 bases from J, leaving 13 bases between. Written as DNA, the CDR3 is TGTGCCAGCAGCTTAGGGGATTTGGTGGGAGCTTTCTTT. It encodes CASSLGDLVGAFF.

The V gene is TRBV2, the J gene TRBJ1-1, with 7 bases aligning to TRBD1. The CDR3 is made up of 13 amino acids. In germline, CDR1 is SNHLY, CDR2 FYNNEI. V shed 6 bases and J 3 bases; nucleotides not matched to a gene: 4. CDR3 protein: CASRTDRDTEAFF. The DNA of the CDR3 is TGTGCCAGCAGGACCGACAGGGACACTGAAGCTTTCTTT. Together with reference TRBV2 and TRBJ1-1, the CDR3 gives the full variable domain: EPEVTQTPSHQVTQMGQEVILRCVPISNHLYFYWYRQILGQKVEFLVSFYNNEISEKSEIFDDQFSVERPDGSNFTLKIRSTKLEDSAMYFCASRTDRDTEAFFGQGTRLTVV.

J is TRBJ2-7 and V is TRBV11-3; the D gene is possibly TRBD1 (6 bases). Germline values: CDR1 SGHNT, CDR2 YENEEA. CDR3 length: 14 residues. The V end was cut by 1 base, the J end by 3 bases, with 10 bases between. The CDR3 DNA reads as TGTGCCAGCAGCTTAGTGGCAGGGGTCTACGAGCAGTACTTC. Protein product: CASSLVAGVYEQYF.

This clonotype was detected a few times. This sequence joins TRBV19 and TRBJ1-2, with TRBD1 as a possible D gene (6 bases). The V end lost 5 bases, the J end lost 2 bases, and 15 bases lay between the germline ends. The CDR3 totals 15 residues. The V gene's germline CDR1 is LNHDA and CDR2 SQIVND (reference sequence). DNA of the CDR3: TGTGCCAGTAGTCTCCAGAGTACAGGGAACTATGGCTACACCTTC. It translates to CASSLQSTGNYGYTF.

The V gene is TRBV7-8, the J gene TRBJ1-1; D is unclear. V was pared by 1 base and J by 3 bases, with 9 bases between. The CDR3 sequence is 14 residues long. CDR1 is SGHVS and CDR2 is FQNEAQ in the germline V gene. The CDR3 DNA reads as TGTGCCAGCAGCTTAGTCGGGCAGTACACTGAAGCTTTCTTT. Translating it yields CASSLVGQYTEAFF.

The chain has TRBV7-2 and TRBJ1-1; D gene unclear. There are 13 residues in the CDR3. Germline V gives CDR1 SGHTA, CDR2 FQGNSA. Trimming took off 3 bases at V and 1 base at J, with 6 bases between the two ends. The CDR3 DNA sequence: TGTGCCAGCAGCTTTAACACGAACACTGAAGCTTTCTTT. Encoded protein: CASSFNTNTEAFF.

The rearrangement uses TRBV5-1 and TRBJ2-1; D is possibly TRBD2 (6 bases). CDR1 SGHRS and CDR2 YFSETQ come from the germline V gene. The CDR3 contains 15 residues. The V gene lost 4 bases and the J gene lost 3 bases, with 14 bases spanning the gap. The CDR3: CASSRPGDDYNEQFF. CDR3 nucleotide sequence: TGCGCCAGCAGCCGACCGGGAGATGACTACAATGAGCAGTTCTTC.

J is TRBJ2-7 and V is TRBV6-1; D perhaps matches TRBD1 (5 bases). The CDR3 runs to 13 residues. Looked up from germline, CDR1 is MNHNS and CDR2 is SASEGT. V gave up 8 bases and J gave up 3 bases, with 14 bases separating them. CDR3 amino acids: CASWRSDNYEQYF. The CDR3, as DNA: TGTGCCAGCTGGCGATCGGACAACTACGAGCAGTACTTC.

The chain employs TRBV10-3 and TRBJ1-1; 8 nucleotides agree with TRBD1. CDR1 is ENHRY, CDR2 SYGVKD, per germline. Trimming took 11 bases from V and 4 from J; bases not matched to a gene: 9. The CDR3 loop spans 13 amino acids. CDR3 sequence reads: CASGGDRGTEAFF. The CDR3, as DNA: TGTGCCTCCGGCGGAGACAGGGGCACTGAAGCTTTCTTT.

V and J are TRBV7-9 and TRBJ1-5; maybe TRBD1 (5 bases). In germline, CDR1 is SEHNR, CDR2 FQNEAQ (reference sequence). V gave up 5 bases and J gave up 3 bases, with 20 bases separating them. The CDR3 loop spans 17 amino acids. CDR3 nucleotide sequence: TGTGCCAGCAGCCGGCACACTAATACAGGTACCAATCAGCCCCAGCATTTT. Its translation is CASSRHTNTGTNQPQHF.

The V gene is TRBV11-3, the J gene TRBJ2-2; 9 bases are a match to TRBD2. The trim removed 5 bases at V and 3 bases at J, leaving 7 bases unmatched. Looked up from germline, CDR1 is SGHNT and CDR2 is YENEEA. This CDR3 comprises 16 residues. CDR3 protein: CASSVIAGVDTGELFF. CDR3 nucleotides: TGTGCCAGCAGCGTAATAGCGGGAGTCGACACCGGGGAGCTGTTTTTT.

V usage is TRBV20-1 and J usage is TRBJ2-7; TRBD2 agrees at 9 bases. The end of the DNA aligns better with TRBJ2-5, so the J call may be wrong. The germline V gene has CDR1 DFQATT and CDR2 SNEGSKA (reference sequence). The CDR3 is made up of 15 amino acids. The CDR3 DNA sequence: TGCAGTGCTAGTTGGCTAGCGGGGAAAGCAGAGACCCAGTACTTC. It yields the protein CSASWLAGKAETQYF.

This clonotype was seen only a few times. J is TRBJ1-1 and V is TRBV19, with D unresolved. Germline V CDR1 and CDR2: LNHDA, SQIVND (reference sequence). The V end was cut by 3 bases, the J end by 4 bases, with 6 bases between. CDR3 length: 12 amino acids. The CDR3 protein is CASSILGTEAFF. Written as DNA, the CDR3 is TGTGCCAGTAGTATCTTAGGCACTGAAGCTTTCTTT.

This clonotype was detected a few times. This chain joins TRBV7-3 and TRBJ2-2; no clear D gene. CDR1 is SGHTA and CDR2 is FQGTGA in the germline V gene. V was shortened by 4 bases and J by 7 bases, with 10 bases between the two germline ends. This CDR3 contains 13 residues. CDR3 nucleotide sequence: TGTGCCAGCAGCTACGAGGCCTACGGGGAGCTGTTTTTT. Residues: CASSYEAYGELFF.

This clonotype was detected a few times. The V gene is TRBV6-2 or TRBV6-3, the J gene TRBJ2-1, with TRBD1 matching over 11 bases. The J call may be incorrect, as the DNA end agrees better with TRBJ2-7. Germline lookup yields CDR1 MNHEY and CDR2 SVGEGT. The CDR3 length is 14 residues. In DNA, the CDR3 is TGTGCCAGCGTACAAAGGACAGGGGGCGACGAGCAGTACTTC. This translates into CASVQRTGGDEQYF.

The V gene is TRBV7-2, the J gene TRBJ2-5, with D perhaps TRBD1 (6 bases). Germline V CDR1 and CDR2: SGHTA, FQGNSA. This CDR3 contains 15 residues. V lost 1 base, J lost 3 bases, and 12 bases lay in between. The CDR3: CASSLGDRQEETQYF. CDR3 in DNA: TGTGCCAGCAGCTTAGGTGACAGGCAAGAAGAGACCCAGTACTTC. Variable domain in full (rest from reference TRBV7-2 and TRBJ2-5): GAGVSQSPSNKVTEKGKDVELRCDPISGHTALYWYRQSLGQGLEFLIYFQGNSAPDKSGLPSDRFSAERTGGSVSTLTIQRTQQEDSAVYLCASSLGDRQEETQYFGPGTRLLVL.

This rearrangement joins TRBV6-5 to TRBJ2-5; D is perhaps TRBD1 or TRBD2 (6 bases each). Trimming pared 0 bases from V and 5 bases from J, leaving 13 bases between. The CDR3 has 15 residues. CDR1 is MNHEY and CDR2 is SVGAGI in the germline V gene. CDR3 sequence: CASSYSVGGRETQYF. The CDR3 coding sequence is TGTGCCAGCAGTTACTCAGTGGGGGGCCGGGAGACCCAGTACTTC.

This rearrangement joins TRBV10-3 to TRBJ2-6, with a possible D match to TRBD1 (6 bases). Germline values: CDR1 ENHRY, CDR2 SYGVKD. V shed 8 bases and J shed 1 base, with 15 bases lying between them. The CDR3 covers 16 residues. The chain's CDR3 is CAISPGDPSGANVLTF. The CDR3 nucleotides are TGTGCCATCTCTCCAGGGGACCCTTCTGGGGCCAACGTCCTGACTTTC.

The chain joins TRBV30 to TRBJ2-3, with a possible D match to TRBD2 (6 bases). The germline gives CDR1 GTSNPN, CDR2 SVGIG (reference sequence). This CDR3 comprises 15 residues. V was trimmed by 6 bases and J by 0 bases, leaving 16 bases between them. The CDR3 region is CACSEGPSSTDTQYF. The CDR3 coding sequence is TGTGCCTGTTCGGAGGGCCCTTCTAGCACAGATACGCAGTATTTT.

This clonotype was seen more than once but under ten times. The chain combines TRBV6-2 or TRBV6-3 with TRBJ2-7, with D perhaps matching TRBD2 (5 bases). The CDR3 sequence is 10 residues long. V gave up 10 bases and J gave up 3 bases, with 7 bases separating them. Germline V gene data show CDR1 as MNHEY and CDR2 as SVGEGT. The CDR3: CATGGYEQYF. In nucleotides, the CDR3 is TGTGCCACTGGAGGCTACGAGCAGTACTTC.

The chain links TRBV5-1 to TRBJ2-5, with TRBD2 matching over 7 bases. V shed 6 bases and J 5 bases; nucleotides not matched to a gene: 10. Germline-derived CDR1 and CDR2 are SGHRS and YFSETQ. This CDR3 has 14 residues. The CDR3, as DNA: TGCGCCAGCAACACGGGGGGTGTGCGGGAGACCCAGTACTTC. Its protein is CASNTGGVRETQYF.

This clonotype was detected only a few times. The chain combines TRBV12-3 or TRBV12-4 with TRBJ1-1, with a tentative D call TRBD1 (5 bases). V was pared by 7 bases and J by 6 bases, with 12 bases between. The CDR3 contains 12 residues. The DNA of the CDR3 is TGTGCCAGCACCGACCGGGACTCTGAAGCTTTCTTT. It encodes CASTDRDSEAFF.

This chain connects TRBV27 to TRBJ1-2; D call uncertain. Trimming pared 3 bases from V and 3 bases from J, leaving 8 bases between. The CDR3 runs to 13 residues. CDR1 and CDR2 from the germline V gene are MNHEY and SMNVEV (reference sequence). The CDR3: CASSLKGDYGYTF. The CDR3 nucleotides read TGTGCCAGCAGTTTGAAGGGTGACTATGGCTACACCTTC.

The chain couples TRBV19 to TRBJ1-2; no reliable D call. V was trimmed by 1 base and J by 4 bases, leaving 10 bases between them. The CDR3 is made up of 14 amino acids. The germline gives CDR1 LNHDA, CDR2 SQIVND (reference sequence). The CDR3 spells CASSIVGQPYGYTF. Written as DNA, the CDR3 is TGTGCCAGTAGTATAGTTGGGCAGCCCTATGGCTACACCTTC. Full variable domain (outside the CDR3, taken from reference TRBV19 and TRBJ1-2): DGGITQSPKYLFRKEGQNVTLSCEQNLNHDAMYWYRQDPGQGLRLIYYSQIVNDFQKGDIAEGYSVSREKKESFPLTVTSAQKNPTAFYLCASSIVGQPYGYTFGSGTRLTVV.

The chain has TRBV27 and TRBJ2-7; a weak D match, TRBD1 (6 bases). V was clipped by 4 bases and J by 1 base, with 11 bases between them. The CDR3 is made up of 14 amino acids. The germline V gene has CDR1 MNHEY and CDR2 SMNVEV (reference sequence). CDR3 in DNA: TGTGCCAGCAGTTCACACAGGGTATCCTACGAGCAGTACTTC. Its protein is CASSSHRVSYEQYF.

The genes are TRBV20-1 and TRBJ1-4; D is undetermined. Per the germline V gene, CDR1 is DFQATT and CDR2 is SNEGSKA (reference sequence). V dropped 0 bases and J dropped 7 bases, with 12 bases sitting between them. This CDR3 region has 14 residues. The CDR3 nucleotides read TGCAGTGCTAGAGAGGGGATGAGGAGTGAAAAACTGTTTTTT. Protein: CSAREGMRSEKLFF.